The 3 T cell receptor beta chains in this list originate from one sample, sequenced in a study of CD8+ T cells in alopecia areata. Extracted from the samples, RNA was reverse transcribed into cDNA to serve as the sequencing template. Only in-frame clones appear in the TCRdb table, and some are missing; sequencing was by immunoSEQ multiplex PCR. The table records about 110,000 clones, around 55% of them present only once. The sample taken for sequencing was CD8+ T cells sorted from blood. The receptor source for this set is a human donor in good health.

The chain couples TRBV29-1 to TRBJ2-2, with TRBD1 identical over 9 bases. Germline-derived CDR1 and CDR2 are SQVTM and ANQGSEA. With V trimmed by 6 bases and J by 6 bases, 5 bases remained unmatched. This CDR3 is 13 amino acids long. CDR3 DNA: TGCAGCGTCCCGGGACAGGGTTCCGGGGAGCTGTTTTTT. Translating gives CSVPGQGSGELFF.

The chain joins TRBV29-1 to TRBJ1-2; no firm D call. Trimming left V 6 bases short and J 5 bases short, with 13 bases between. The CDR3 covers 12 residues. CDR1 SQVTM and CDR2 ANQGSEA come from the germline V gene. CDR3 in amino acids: CSVDDGKYGYTF. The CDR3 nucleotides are TGCAGCGTAGACGACGGGAAGTATGGCTACACCTTC.

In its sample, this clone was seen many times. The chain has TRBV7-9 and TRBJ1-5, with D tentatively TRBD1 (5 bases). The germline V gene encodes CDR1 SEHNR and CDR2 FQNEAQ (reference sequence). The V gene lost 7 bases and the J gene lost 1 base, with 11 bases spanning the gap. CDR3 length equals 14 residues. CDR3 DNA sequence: TGTGCCAGCACCCCGGGGCAAAGCAATCAGCCCCAGCATTTT. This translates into CASTPGQSNQPQHF.